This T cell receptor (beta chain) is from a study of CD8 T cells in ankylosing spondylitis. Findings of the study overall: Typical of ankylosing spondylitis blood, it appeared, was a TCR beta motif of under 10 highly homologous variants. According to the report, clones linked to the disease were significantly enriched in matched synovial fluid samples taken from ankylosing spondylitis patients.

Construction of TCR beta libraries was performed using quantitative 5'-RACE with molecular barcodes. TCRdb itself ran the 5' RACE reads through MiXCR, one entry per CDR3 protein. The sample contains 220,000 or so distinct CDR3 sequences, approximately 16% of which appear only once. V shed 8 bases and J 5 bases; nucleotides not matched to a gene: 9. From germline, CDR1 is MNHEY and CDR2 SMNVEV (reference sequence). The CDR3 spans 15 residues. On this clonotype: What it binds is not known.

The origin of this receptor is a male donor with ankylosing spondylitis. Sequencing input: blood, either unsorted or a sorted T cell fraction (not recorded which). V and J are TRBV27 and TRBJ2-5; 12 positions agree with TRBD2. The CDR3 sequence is CASSRLAGAMETQYF. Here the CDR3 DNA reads TGTGCCAGCTCGAGACTAGCGGGGGCAATGGAGACCCAGTACTTC.